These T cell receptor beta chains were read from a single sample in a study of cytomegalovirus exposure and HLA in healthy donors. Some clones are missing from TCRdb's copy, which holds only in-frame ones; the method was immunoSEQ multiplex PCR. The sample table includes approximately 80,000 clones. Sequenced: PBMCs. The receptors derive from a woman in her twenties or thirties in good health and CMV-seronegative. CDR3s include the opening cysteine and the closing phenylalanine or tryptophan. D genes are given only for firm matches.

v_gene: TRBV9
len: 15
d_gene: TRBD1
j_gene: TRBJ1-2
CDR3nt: TGTGCCAGCAGCGTAGGGGGACAGGGTTCATCGGGCTACACCTTC
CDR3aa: CASSVGGQGSSGYTF

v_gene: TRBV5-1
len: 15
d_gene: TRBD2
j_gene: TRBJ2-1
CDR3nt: TGCGCCAGCAGCTTGGGTGGGACTAGCTGGGATGAGCAGTTCTTC
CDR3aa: CASSLGGTSWDEQFF

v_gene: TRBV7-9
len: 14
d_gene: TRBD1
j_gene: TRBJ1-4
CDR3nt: TGTGCCAGCAGCCGGGACAGGGCGGGGGAAAAACTGTTTTTT
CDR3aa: CASSRDRAGEKLFF

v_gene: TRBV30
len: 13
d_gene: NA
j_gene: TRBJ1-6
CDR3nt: TGTGCCTGGAGTTCAGGGCTCAATTCACCCCTACACTTT
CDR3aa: CAWSSGLNSPLHF

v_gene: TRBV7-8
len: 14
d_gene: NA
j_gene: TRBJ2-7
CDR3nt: TGTGCCAGCAGATCGGAAAGGGGTGGCTACGAGCAGTACTTC
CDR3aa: CASRSERGGYEQYF

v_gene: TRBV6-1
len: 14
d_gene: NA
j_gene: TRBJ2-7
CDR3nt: TGTGCCAGCACCACAAGGGGGACTAACTACGAGCAGTACTTC
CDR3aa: CASTTRGTNYEQYF

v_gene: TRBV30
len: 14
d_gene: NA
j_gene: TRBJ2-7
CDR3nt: TGTGCCTGGGGCCGACAGGCTCCGTCCTACGAGCAGTACTTC
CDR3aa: CAWGRQAPSYEQYF

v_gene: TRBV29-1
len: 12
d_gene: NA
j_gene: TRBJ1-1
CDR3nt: TGCAGCGTTGTCCCCAGGGACACTGAAGCTTTCTTT
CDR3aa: CSVVPRDTEAFF

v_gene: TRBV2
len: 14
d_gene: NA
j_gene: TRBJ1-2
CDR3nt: TGTGCCAGCACAGGACAGAACTATAACTATGGCTACACCTTC
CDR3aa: CASTGQNYNYGYTF

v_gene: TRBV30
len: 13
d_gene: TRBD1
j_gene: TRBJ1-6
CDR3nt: TGTGCCTGGAGGGACAGGGGCAATTCACCCCTCCACTTT
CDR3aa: CAWRDRGNSPLHF

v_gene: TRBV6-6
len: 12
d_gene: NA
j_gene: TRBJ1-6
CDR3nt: TGTGCCAGCAGCCCAGGGAAATCACCCCTCCACTTT
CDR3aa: CASSPGKSPLHF

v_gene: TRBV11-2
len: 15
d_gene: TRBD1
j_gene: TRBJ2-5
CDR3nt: TGTGCCAGCAGCTCTTATGGACAGGACCAAGAGACCCAGTACTTC
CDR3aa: CASSSYGQDQETQYF

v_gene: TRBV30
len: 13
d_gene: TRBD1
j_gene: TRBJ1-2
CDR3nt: TGTGCCTGGAGTGTACGGGCAGGGGGTGGCTACACCTTC
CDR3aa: CAWSVRAGGGYTF

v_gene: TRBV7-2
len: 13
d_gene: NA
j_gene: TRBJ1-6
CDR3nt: TGTGCCAGCAGCGCGGAGATTAATTCACCCCTCCACTTT
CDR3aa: CASSAEINSPLHF

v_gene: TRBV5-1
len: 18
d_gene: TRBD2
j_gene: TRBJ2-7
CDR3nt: TGCGCCAGCAGCTTGCGGGCTAAAACAGCGGGGCGGGTGTACGAGCAGTACTTC
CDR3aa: CASSLRAKTAGRVYEQYF

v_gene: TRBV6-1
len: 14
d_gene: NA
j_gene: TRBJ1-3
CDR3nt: TGTGCCAGCAGTGAAGGAGGGCCTGGAAACACCATATATTTT
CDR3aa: CASSEGGPGNTIYF

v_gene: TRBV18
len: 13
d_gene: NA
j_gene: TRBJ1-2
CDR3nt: TGTGCCAGCTCACCAGGACAGAACTATGGCTACACCTTC
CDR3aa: CASSPGQNYGYTF

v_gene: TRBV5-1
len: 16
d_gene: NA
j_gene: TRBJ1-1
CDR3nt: TGCGCCAGCAGCTTGGGTATAGGGGCAGTAGGAACTGAAGCTTTCTTT
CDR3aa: CASSLGIGAVGTEAFF

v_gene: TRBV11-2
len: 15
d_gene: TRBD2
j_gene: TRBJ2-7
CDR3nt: TGTGCCAGCAGCTTAAGGGCGGGAGGTTCCTACGAGCAGTACTTC
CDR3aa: CASSLRAGGSYEQYF

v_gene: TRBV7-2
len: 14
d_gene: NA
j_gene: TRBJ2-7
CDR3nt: TGTGCCAGCAGCTTTTCAGGGCAGGGCAACGAGCAGTACTTC
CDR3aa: CASSFSGQGNEQYF

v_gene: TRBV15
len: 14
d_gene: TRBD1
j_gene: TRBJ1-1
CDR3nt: TGTGCCACCAGCGACAGGGGGCGTGGAACTGAAGCTTTCTTT
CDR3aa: CATSDRGRGTEAFF

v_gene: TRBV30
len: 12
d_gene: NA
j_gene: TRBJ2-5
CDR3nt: TGTGCCTGGAGTAGGGGTCTCGAGACCCAGTACTTC
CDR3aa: CAWSRGLETQYF

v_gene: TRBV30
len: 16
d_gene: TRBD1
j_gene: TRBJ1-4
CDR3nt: TGTGCCTGGAGGACAGGGGAAATGAAGACTAATGAAAAACTGTTTTTT
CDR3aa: CAWRTGEMKTNEKLFF

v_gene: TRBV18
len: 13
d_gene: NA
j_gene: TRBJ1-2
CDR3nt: TGTGCCAGCTCACCAGAGGAGGACTATGGCTACACCTTC
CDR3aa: CASSPEEDYGYTF

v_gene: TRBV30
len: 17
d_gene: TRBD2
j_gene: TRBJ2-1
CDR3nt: TGTGCCTGGAGTCCTTGGACTAGCGGGGGGGCTTACAATGAGCAGTTCTTC
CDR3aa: CAWSPWTSGGAYNEQFF

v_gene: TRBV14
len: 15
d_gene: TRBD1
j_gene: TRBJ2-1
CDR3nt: TGTGCCAGCAGCCTCGGACAGGGGGCAGACAATGAGCAGTTCTTC
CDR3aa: CASSLGQGADNEQFF

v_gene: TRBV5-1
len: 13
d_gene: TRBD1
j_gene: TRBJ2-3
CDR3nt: TGCGCCAGCAGCTCAGGGGGCGCAGATACGCAGTATTTT
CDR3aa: CASSSGGADTQYF

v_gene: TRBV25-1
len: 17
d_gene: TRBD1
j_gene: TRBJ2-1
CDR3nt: TGTGCCAGCAGTGAAGTGAGGACAGGGGGGACTTACAATGAGCAGTTCTTC
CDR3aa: CASSEVRTGGTYNEQFF

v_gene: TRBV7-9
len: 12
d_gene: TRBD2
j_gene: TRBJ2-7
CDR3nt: TGTGCCAGCAGCCCTAGCGGGTACGAGCAGTACTTC
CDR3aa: CASSPSGYEQYF

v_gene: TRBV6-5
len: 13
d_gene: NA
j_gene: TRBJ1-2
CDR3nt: TGTGCCAGCACTGTAGGACAAGGCTATGGCTACACCTTC
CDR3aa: CASTVGQGYGYTF

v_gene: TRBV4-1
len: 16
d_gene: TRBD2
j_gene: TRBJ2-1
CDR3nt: TGCGCCAGCAGCCAAGAAGGGGGACTAGATTACAATGAGCAGTTCTTC
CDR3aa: CASSQEGGLDYNEQFF